This is a list of T cell receptor beta chains from one sample in a study of blood T cell repertoires in COVID-19. Produced via immunoSEQ multiplex PCR; TCRdb's table is partial and in-frame only. This table has 85,000 to 95,000 clones, approximately 80% appearing once. The specimen was peripheral blood. The receptor set was obtained from a man between 65 and 80 years old with acute or convalescent COVID-19. CDR3s include the opening cysteine and the closing phenylalanine or tryptophan. A D gene is named only where the DNA matches it firmly.

d_call,v_call,j_call,cdr3_aa,cdr3_nt
TRBD1,TRBV5-1,TRBJ2-5,CASSLTISQGEETQYF,TGCGCCAGCAGCTTGACCATCAGCCAGGGGGAAGAGACCCAGTACTTC
-,TRBV30,TRBJ1-5,CAWSDNSQISNQPQHF,TGTGCCTGGAGTGACAACAGCCAGATTAGCAATCAGCCCCAGCATTTT
-,TRBV27,TRBJ2-3,CASSTYDRRTKYF,TGTGCCAGCAGTACCTACGACAGGCGGACGAAGTATTTT
-,TRBV19,TRBJ1-5,CASSVVVRGNQPQHF,TGTGCCAGTAGTGTGGTGGTTAGAGGTAATCAGCCCCAGCATTTT
TRBD2,TRBV19,TRBJ2-5,CASSITGGGRETQYF,TGTGCCAGTAGTATCACAGGCGGGGGTAGGGAGACCCAGTACTTC
-,TRBV5-1,TRBJ2-3,CASSFSLSTDTQYF,TGCGCCAGCAGCTTTTCTTTAAGCACAGATACGCAGTATTTT
-,TRBV12-3/TRBV12-4,TRBJ1-1,CASSRFFNTEAFF,TGTGCCAGCAGTCGTTTCTTTAACACTGAAGCTTTCTTT
TRBD1,TRBV5-6,TRBJ2-1,CASSSEDRSSYNEQFF,TGTGCCAGCAGCTCAGAGGACAGGAGCTCCTACAATGAGCAGTTCTTC
-,TRBV27,TRBJ2-3,CASSSRQEKTDTQYF,TGTGCCAGCAGTTCGCGACAGGAGAAGACAGATACGCAGTATTTT
-,TRBV19,TRBJ1-1,CASSLRNTEAFF,TGTGCCAGTAGCCTTAGGAACACTGAAGCTTTCTTT